Each of the 28 T cell receptor beta chains below was sequenced from the same sample in a study of early T cells in non-severe SARS-CoV-2 infection. Each CDR3 protein is one row after TCRdb ran MiXCR on the 5' RACE reads. The sample lists 20,000 to 25,000 distinct CDR3 sequences, roughly 4.8% occurring once. The sample comprised whole blood. These receptor sequences come from an adult who was a healthcare worker with PCR-confirmed SARS-CoV-2 infection or an uninfected control (not recorded which).

This clonotype occurred many times. The rearrangement joins TRBV5-5 to TRBJ2-3; no definite D call. Looked up from germline, CDR1 is SGHKS and CDR2 is YYEKEE (reference sequence). The CDR3 has 14 amino acids. V lost 6 bases to trimming and J lost 1 base, with 12 bases between them. The CDR3 DNA reads as TGTGCCAGCACCCCGTTGGAGCGCACAGATACGCAGTATTTT. Its translation: CASTPLERTDTQYF.

This clonotype came up many times. The chain uses TRBV20-1 and TRBJ2-7; 8 bases align to TRBD2. Germline assignment: CDR1 DFQATT and CDR2 SNEGSKA (reference sequence). The CDR3 spans 15 residues. Germline trimming cut 0 bases from V and 3 bases from J; bases unmatched to any gene: 7. The CDR3 nucleotides read TGCAGTGCTAGAGATTTGCGGGGGGCCGGCTACGAGCAGTACTTC. Translation: CSARDLRGAGYEQYF.

This clonotype was detected only a few times. This chain connects TRBV5-1 to TRBJ2-2; 8 bases are shared with TRBD1. This CDR3 spans 16 amino acids. V lost 4 bases, J lost 6 bases, and 11 bases stayed unmatched. Germline V CDR1 and CDR2: SGHRS, YFSETQ. CDR3 DNA sequence: TGCGCCAGCAGCCCCGGACAGGGAGGATGGTCCGGGGAGCTGTTTTTT. This gives the protein CASSPGQGGWSGELFF.

J is TRBJ1-1 and V is TRBV29-1; D unresolved. CDR3 length: 13 amino acids. V shed 4 bases and J shed 0 bases, with 9 bases lying between them. The germline gives CDR1 SQVTM, CDR2 ANQGSEA. CDR3 coding DNA: TGCAGCGTTGGGTCCAGGTTGAACACTGAAGCTTTCTTT. It yields the protein CSVGSRLNTEAFF. Full variable domain (missing parts from reference TRBV29-1 and TRBJ1-1): SAVISQKPSRDICQRGTSLTIQCQVDSQVTMMFWYRQQPGQSLTLIATANQGSEATYESGFVIDKFPISRPNLTFSTLTVSNMSPEDSSIYLCSVGSRLNTEAFFGQGTRLTVV.

This clonotype showed up many times. The CDR3 sequence is CATSRGKDSPLHF. CDR3 DNA: TGTGCCACCAGCAGAGGAAAGGATTCACCCCTCCACTTT. The genes are TRBV15 and TRBJ1-6; no clear D gene. Germline CDR1 and CDR2: LNHNV and YYDKDF (reference sequence). The V gene lost 1 base and the J gene lost 8 bases, with 6 bases spanning the gap. This CDR3 is built from 13 residues.

J is TRBJ2-1 and V is TRBV4-2; perhaps TRBD2 as D (6 bases). The germline gives CDR1 LGHNA, CDR2 YNFKEQ. This CDR3 comprises 16 residues. V lost 0 bases and J 5 bases, leaving 14 bases between the germline ends. For the CDR3, the DNA is TGTGCCAGCAGCCAAGATGGGACTCGGCCTAACAATGAGCAGTTCTTC. Translated, it gives CASSQDGTRPNNEQFF.

This clonotype has at least ten counts. This chain connects TRBV7-9 to TRBJ2-3; 7 positions match TRBD1. J was trimmed by 5 bases and V by 3 bases; bases with no gene match: 2. The germline V gene has CDR1 SEHNR and CDR2 FQNEAQ (reference sequence). CDR3 size: 13 residues. The chain's CDR3 is CASSLYRGDTQYF. The DNA for the CDR3 is TGTGCCAGCAGCTTGTACAGGGGAGATACGCAGTATTTT. The whole variable domain, filled in from reference TRBV7-9 and TRBJ2-3, reads DTGVSQNPRHKITKRGQNVTFRCDPISEHNRLYWYRQTLGQGPEFLTYFQNEAQLEKSRLLSDRFSAERPKGSFSTLEIQRTEQGDSAMYLCASSLYRGDTQYFGPGTRLTVL.

This clonotype was detected many times. This chain uses TRBV29-1 with TRBJ2-1; 7 bases line up with TRBD1. CDR1 is SQVTM and CDR2 is ANQGSEA in the germline V gene. V was pared by 6 bases and J by 4 bases, with 9 bases of the junction left unmatched. CDR3 length: 14 residues. CDR3 protein: CSVADRARYNEQFF. Here the CDR3 DNA reads TGCAGCGTAGCAGACAGGGCGAGGTACAATGAGCAGTTCTTC.

This clonotype was counted at least ten times. V and J are TRBV5-1 and TRBJ1-5, with D unresolved. V was clipped by 1 base and J by 1 base, with 9 bases between them. There are 15 residues in the CDR3. The germline V gene encodes CDR1 SGHRS and CDR2 YFSETQ. The CDR3 here is CASSLQAGSNQPQHF. The CDR3 bases are TGCGCCAGCAGCTTGCAGGCGGGGAGCAATCAGCCCCAGCATTTT.

The rearrangement links TRBV12-3 or TRBV12-4 to TRBJ2-5, with 7 bases fitting TRBD1. The CDR3 is 14 amino acids. The V gene end was trimmed by 2 bases and the J gene end by 4 bases; junction bases not matched to a gene: 4. The CDR3 DNA is TGTGCCAGCAGTTTACAGGGGGAAGGAGAGACCCAGTACTTC. Its translation is CASSLQGEGETQYF.

The table lists this clonotype with many counts. The chain combines TRBV28 with TRBJ2-7, with D tentatively TRBD1 (6 bases). Trimming shortened V by 3 bases and J by 1 base, and 10 bases separated the two germline ends. The CDR3 consists of 14 residues. Germline V gives CDR1 MDHEN, CDR2 SYDVKM. The CDR3 sequence: CASSFRGWSYEQYF. As DNA, the CDR3 is TGTGCCAGCAGTTTCAGGGGCTGGTCCTACGAGCAGTACTTC. Full variable domain (remainder filled in from reference TRBV28 and TRBJ2-7): DVKVTQSSRYLVKRTGEKVFLECVQDMDHENMFWYRQDPGLGLRLIYFSYDVKMKEKGDIPEGYSVSREKKERFSLILESASTNQTSMYLCASSFRGWSYEQYFGPGTRLTVT.

CDR3 amino acids: CASSVGQLNSPLHF. The CDR3 bases are TGTGCCAGCAGCGTGGGACAGCTTAATTCACCCCTCCACTTT. The V gene is TRBV2, the J gene TRBJ1-6; 7 positions match TRBD1. The junction had 5 bases not matched to a gene; V was cut back by 6 bases and J by 6 bases. Germline-derived CDR1 and CDR2 are SNHLY and FYNNEI. This CDR3 has 14 amino acids.

V and J are TRBV28 and TRBJ2-1; weak D call: TRBD2 (5 bases). The CDR3 totals 12 residues. The V and J ends lost 6 bases and 9 bases respectively, with 12 bases between them. The germline V gene encodes CDR1 MDHEN and CDR2 SYDVKM. CDR3 protein: CASSLASGEQFF. CDR3 nucleotides: TGTGCCAGCAGCCTAGCATCGGGTGAGCAGTTCTTC.

The chain carries TRBV2 and TRBJ2-3, with a possible D match to TRBD2 (5 bases). V shed 3 bases and J shed 9 bases, with 19 bases lying between them. There are 15 residues in the CDR3. Germline CDR1 reads SNHLY; CDR2 reads FYNNEI. The DNA of the CDR3 is TGTGCCAGCAGTGAGCAGCGGCGCGCGTCTGAGACGCAGTATTTT. This codes for CASSEQRRASETQYF.

In its sample, this clonotype was seen many times. V gene TRBV6-2 or TRBV6-3 combines with J gene TRBJ2-5, with 7 nucleotides matching TRBD1. V lost 4 bases and J lost 3; bases outside the gene matches: 8. This CDR3 has 15 amino acids. CDR1 is MNHEY, CDR2 SVGEGT, per germline. The CDR3 here is CASSLFTGTEETQYF. CDR3 nucleotide sequence: TGTGCCAGCAGTTTATTCACCGGGACAGAAGAGACCCAGTACTTC.

Turning to this clonotype: An end of the junction does not agree with germline; a read error may underlie this. This chain joins TRBV5-1 and TRBJ2-2, with 7 bases that match TRBD1. This CDR3 has 15 residues. Germline values: CDR1 SGHRS, CDR2 YFSETQ. The CDR3 loop is CASTLGQWDTGELFF. The CDR3 DNA is TGCGCCAGCACCTTGGGACAGTGGGACACCGGGGAGCTGTTTTTT. Using reference TRBV5-1 and TRBJ2-2 for the parts outside the CDR3, the full variable domain is KAGVTQTPRYLIKTRGQQVTLSCSPISGHRSVSWYQQTPGQGLQFLFEYFSETQRNKGNFPGRFSGRQFSNSRSEMNVSTLELGDSALYLCASTLGQWDTGELFFGEGSRLTVL.

The table lists this clonotype with many counts. The rearrangement uses TRBV7-2 and TRBJ2-3; unclear D gene. The germline V gene has CDR1 SGHTA and CDR2 FQGNSA. V lost 5 bases, J lost 0 bases, and 12 bases lay in between. The CDR3 length is 15 residues. This CDR3 is CASSPGRSSTDTQYF. The CDR3, as DNA: TGTGCCAGCAGCCCTGGACGGTCTAGCACAGATACGCAGTATTTT.

In its sample, this clonotype was seen a few times. The chain carries TRBV6-5 and TRBJ1-1, with D unclear. This CDR3 comprises 13 residues. Germline V gene data show CDR1 as MNHEY and CDR2 as SVGAGI. V was cut by 2 bases and J by 11 bases, with 15 bases left in between. CDR3 sequence reads: CASSYATASGAFF. In DNA, the CDR3 is TGTGCCAGCAGTTACGCGACCGCTTCGGGGGCTTTCTTT.

This clonotype was seen more than once but under ten times. V gene TRBV2 combines with J gene TRBJ1-6; D possibly corresponds to TRBD1 (6 bases). The CDR3 totals 13 residues. Trimming pared 7 bases from V and 7 bases from J, leaving 11 bases between. Germline V lookup: CDR1 SNHLY, CDR2 FYNNEI. DNA of the CDR3: TGTGCCAGCAAACGGACAGCGAATTCACCCCTCCACTTT. This encodes CASKRTANSPLHF.

This clonotype ranks as medium-sized (0.01 to 0.1%). The chain has TRBV20-1 and TRBJ2-1; 8 bases line up with TRBD2. From germline, CDR1 is DFQATT and CDR2 SNEGSKA (reference sequence). Losses at the gene ends were 3 bases for V and 9 bases for J; bases not matched to a gene: 10. The CDR3 contains 14 residues. CDR3 protein: CSASPGGVGLEQFF. The CDR3 nucleotides read TGCAGTGCTAGTCCCGGGGGGGTGGGACTTGAGCAGTTCTTC.

This clonotype was detected many times. One end of the junction varies from germline; a read error may be responsible. J is TRBJ2-1 and V is TRBV7-7; tentatively, D is TRBD1 or TRBD2 (5 bases each). The CDR3 contains 14 residues. CDR1 and CDR2 from the germline V gene are SSHAT and FNYEAQ (reference sequence). The CDR3 region has the DNA TGTGCTAGCAGCTTAACGGGGACCTCCAATGAGCAGTTCTTC. As protein: CASSLTGTSNEQFF.

This clonotype was detected ten times or more. The chain couples TRBV28 to TRBJ1-2; no reliable D call. Germline CDR1 MDHEN, CDR2 SYDVKM. With 6 bases removed from V and 8 bases from J, the gap between germline ends came to 19 bases. The CDR3 spans 14 residues. The CDR3 reads CASSSSPGLSGYTF. The CDR3 DNA reads as TGTGCCAGCAGCTCTTCCCCCGGGTTAAGCGGCTACACCTTC.

This clonotype was detected ten times or more. The V call is TRBV9, the J call TRBJ1-1, with D unresolved. The germline CDR1 and CDR2 sequences are SGDLS and YYNGEE. The V end lost 2 bases, the J end lost 4 bases, and 12 bases lay between the germline ends. CDR3 length: 14 residues. The CDR3 loop is CASSVTSESTEAFF. The CDR3 DNA sequence: TGTGCCAGCAGCGTCACCAGCGAAAGCACTGAAGCTTTCTTT. Full variable domain (remainder filled in from reference TRBV9 and TRBJ1-1): DSGVTQTPKHLITATGQRVTLRCSPRSGDLSVYWYQQSLDQGLQFLIQYYNGEERAKGNILERFSAQQFPDLHSELNLSSLELGDSALYFCASSVTSESTEAFFGQGTRLTVV.

This clonotype was counted at least ten times. V and J are TRBV5-5 and TRBJ1-1; D not resolved. V was shortened by 2 bases and J by 2 bases, with 1 base between the two germline ends. CDR3 size: 11 residues. Germline-derived CDR1 and CDR2 are SGHKS and YYEKEE (reference sequence). The CDR3 sequence is CASSLNTEAFF. The CDR3 DNA sequence: TGTGCCAGCAGCTTAAACACTGAAGCTTTCTTT.

This clonotype was seen at least ten times. The CDR3 sequence is CASSAEQGFISGELFF. The CDR3 DNA sequence: TGTGCCAGCAGCGCCGAGCAGGGTTTCATCTCCGGGGAGCTGTTTTTT. The chain is built from TRBV7-6 and TRBJ2-2; D is perhaps TRBD1 (5 bases). CDR1 and CDR2 from the germline V gene are SGHVS and FNYEAQ. V was cut by 5 bases and J by 6 bases, with 19 bases left in between. The length of the CDR3 is 16 residues. Drawing the rest from reference TRBV7-6 and TRBJ2-2, the complete variable domain is GAGVSQSPRYKVTKRGQDVALRCDPISGHVSLYWYRQALGQGPEFLTYFNYEAQQDKSGLPNDRFSAERPEGSISTLTIQRTEQRDSAMYRCASSAEQGFISGELFFGEGSRLTVL.

This clonotype was recorded a few times. Germline and junction disagree at one end, which may indicate a read error. J is TRBJ2-5 and V is TRBV20-1; TRBD2 matches 8 bases. This CDR3 comprises 17 residues. The germline gives CDR1 DFQATT, CDR2 SNEGSKA (reference sequence). CDR3 coding DNA: TGCAGTGCTGCCCCCTCTAACGTAGCGGGGCACCAGGAGACCCAGTACTTC. Protein: CSAAPSNVAGHQETQYF.

This clonotype showed up many times. The chain employs TRBV6-1 and TRBJ2-3; D possibly corresponds to TRBD2 (6 bases). There are 15 residues in the CDR3. Deletions cut 6 bases from V and 4 bases from J, with 17 bases between. Germline V gene sequence: CDR1 MNHNS, CDR2 SASEGT. This CDR3 reads CASRLSGSGADTQYF. Written as DNA, the CDR3 is TGTGCCAGCAGATTGTCCGGGAGTGGGGCAGATACGCAGTATTTT.

J is TRBJ1-2 and V is TRBV7-9, with D possibly matching TRBD1 (6 bases). Looked up from germline, CDR1 is SEHNR and CDR2 is FQNEAQ (reference sequence). CDR3 length: 14 amino acids. Trimming shortened V by 7 bases and J by 2 bases, and 14 bases separated the two germline ends. CDR3 in DNA: TGTGCCAGCACCCTCCTAGACAGGAACTATGGCTACACCTTC. It codes for CASTLLDRNYGYTF.